The 3 T cell receptor beta chains below were found in one sample sequenced in a study of CD8+ T cells in alopecia areata. Stated treatment: oral pan-JAK inhibitor, 5-10 mg twice daily. Extraction of RNA preceded its reverse transcription into cDNA, which served as the sequencing template. TCRdb's copy holds only in-frame clones and misses some; the assay was immunoSEQ multiplex PCR. The sample consists of approximately 210,000 clones, 60% to 70% of them appearing once. The source was CD4+ T cells sorted from blood, collected at week 4, from a patient treated with tofacitinib. The receptors were gathered from a human donor with alopecia areata.

The table lists this clone with a few counts. The chain couples TRBV5-1 to TRBJ2-7; 9 bases are shared with TRBD2. CDR3 size: 19 residues. Germline assignment: CDR1 SGHRS and CDR2 YFSETQ. The junction had 22 bases not matched to a gene; V was cut back by 2 bases and J by 7 bases. The CDR3 nucleotides are TGCGCCAGCAGCTTAACCCACACAGGGAGTGGACTAGCGTTGCAGGAGCAGTACTTC. It codes for CASSLTHTGSGLALQEQYF.

The CDR3, as DNA: TGCGCCAGCAGCTTTAGGGGGGTCGAGCAGTTCTTC. Its protein product is CASSFRGVEQFF. The chain couples TRBV5-1 to TRBJ2-1, with D possibly called TRBD1 or TRBD2 (6 bases each). The CDR3 loop spans 12 amino acids. The germline V and J ends were trimmed by 2 bases and 10 bases, with 10 bases remaining between them. CDR1 is SGHRS and CDR2 is YFSETQ in the germline V gene.

The gene calls are TRBV29-1 and TRBJ2-5, with TRBD1 matching over 11 bases. Germline V gene sequence: CDR1 SQVTM, CDR2 ANQGSEA. The CDR3 runs to 14 residues. J lost 5 bases, V lost 7 bases, and 9 bases had no gene match. CDR3: CSATGQGGRETQYF. CDR3 DNA sequence: TGCAGCGCAACGGGACAGGGGGGCCGGGAGACCCAGTACTTC.